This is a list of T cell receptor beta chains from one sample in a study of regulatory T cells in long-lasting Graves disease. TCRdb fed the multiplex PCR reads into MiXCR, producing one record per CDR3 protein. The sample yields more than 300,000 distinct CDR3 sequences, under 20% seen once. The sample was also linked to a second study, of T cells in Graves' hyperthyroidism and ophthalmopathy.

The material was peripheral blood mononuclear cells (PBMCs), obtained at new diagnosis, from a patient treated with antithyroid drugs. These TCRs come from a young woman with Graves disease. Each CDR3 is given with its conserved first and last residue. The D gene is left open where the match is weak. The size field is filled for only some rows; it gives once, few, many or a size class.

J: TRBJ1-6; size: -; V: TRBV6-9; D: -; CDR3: CASSYPLSPLHF; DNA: TGTGCCAGCAGTTACCCCCTTTCACCCCTCCACTTT
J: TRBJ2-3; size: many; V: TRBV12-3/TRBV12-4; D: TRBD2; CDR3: CASSLAGGEDTQYF; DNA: TGTGCCAGCAGTCTAGCGGGAGGAGAAGATACGCAGTATTTT
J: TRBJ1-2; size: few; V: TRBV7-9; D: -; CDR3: CASTAGPTKGGYTF; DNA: TGTGCCAGCACCGCCGGGCCGACAAAAGGGGGCTACACCTTC
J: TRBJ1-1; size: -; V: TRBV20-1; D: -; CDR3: CSAPHGGGDTEAFF; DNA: TGCAGTGCTCCCCACGGGGGCGGCGACACTGAAGCTTTCTTT
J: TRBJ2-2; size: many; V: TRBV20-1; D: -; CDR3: CSARDPRAGELFF; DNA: TGCAGTGCTAGAGATCCGAGGGCCGGGGAGCTGTTTTTT
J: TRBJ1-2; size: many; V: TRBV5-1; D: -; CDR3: CASGGSDYGYTF; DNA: TGCGCCAGCGGGGGTTCCGACTATGGCTACACCTTC
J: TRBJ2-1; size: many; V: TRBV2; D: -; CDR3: CASSEARTINEQFF; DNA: TGTGCCAGCAGTGAAGCCCGGACCATCAATGAGCAGTTCTTC
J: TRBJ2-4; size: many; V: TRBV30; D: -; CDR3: CAWSDKGDKNIQYF; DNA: TGTGCCTGGAGCGATAAGGGGGACAAAAACATTCAGTACTTC
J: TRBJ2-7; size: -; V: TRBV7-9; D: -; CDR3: CASSLFQGPGQSREQYF; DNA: TGTGCCAGCAGCTTATTTCAGGGCCCAGGGCAAAGTAGAGAGCAGTACTTC
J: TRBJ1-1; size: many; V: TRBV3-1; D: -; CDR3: CASSQAQILSNGAFF; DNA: TGTGCCAGCAGCCAAGCACAAATCCTCTCCAACGGAGCTTTCTTT
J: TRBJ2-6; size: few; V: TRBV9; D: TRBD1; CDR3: CASSARLRGPGANVLTF; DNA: TGTGCCAGCAGCGCCCGGTTGAGGGGGCCTGGGGCCAACGTCCTGACTTTC
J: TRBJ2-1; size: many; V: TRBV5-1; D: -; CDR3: CASSLGGGLNNEQFF; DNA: TGCGCCAGCAGCTTGGGCGGGGGCCTTAACAATGAGCAGTTCTTC
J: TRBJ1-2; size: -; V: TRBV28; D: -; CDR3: CASTPGGQSYGYTF; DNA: TGTGCCAGCACCCCGGGGGGGCAGAGCTATGGCTACACCTTC
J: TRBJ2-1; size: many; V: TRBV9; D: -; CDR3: CASSAPGGGFEQFF; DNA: TGTGCCAGCAGCGCCCCGGGGGGCGGATTTGAGCAGTTCTTC
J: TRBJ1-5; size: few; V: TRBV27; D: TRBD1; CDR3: CASRRRDRGFFSNQPQHF; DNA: TGTGCCAGCAGGCGCCGGGACAGGGGTTTCTTCAGCAATCAGCCCCAGCATTTT
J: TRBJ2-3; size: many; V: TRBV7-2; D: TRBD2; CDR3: CASSPNHGGGLAGPSTDTQYF; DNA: TGTGCCAGCAGCCCAAACCACGGGGGGGGCCTAGCGGGACCTAGCACAGATACGCAGTATTTT
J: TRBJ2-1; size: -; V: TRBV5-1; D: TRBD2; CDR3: CASSIRTSGFYNEQFF; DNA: TGCGCCAGCAGCATACGGACTAGCGGATTCTACAATGAGCAGTTCTTC
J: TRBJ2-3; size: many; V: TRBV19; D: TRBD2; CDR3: CASSIAAGGVSAGTDTQYF; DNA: TGTGCCAGTAGTATAGCCGCGGGAGGAGTCTCAGCGGGCACAGATACGCAGTATTTT
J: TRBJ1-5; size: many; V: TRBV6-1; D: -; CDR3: CASSIKQFRQPQHF; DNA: TGTGCCAGCAGTATAAAACAGTTCCGACAGCCCCAGCATTTT
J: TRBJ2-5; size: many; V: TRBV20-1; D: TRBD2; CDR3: CSARDSKTGGLVETQYF; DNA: TGCAGTGCCAGAGACTCTAAGACGGGAGGTTTAGTGGAGACCCAGTACTTC
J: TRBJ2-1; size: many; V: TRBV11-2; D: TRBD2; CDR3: CASSPPSGFYNEQFF; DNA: TGTGCCAGCAGCCCCCCTAGCGGATTCTACAATGAGCAGTTCTTC